This T cell receptor (beta chain) originates from a study of CD8 T cells in ankylosing spondylitis (dated by TCRdb to the late 2010s). Background for the entire study: T cell receptor beta repertoires were profiled in healthy donors and ankylosing spondylitis patients so that disease-linked TCR variants could be found. The whole study cohort included 95 to 130 healthy donors and 20 to 30 ankylosing spondylitis patients. Peripheral blood samples were taken, and synovial fluid was additionally collected from ankylosing spondylitis patients.

Sequencing took place on an Illumina HiSeq 2500. TCR beta libraries were prepared by quantitative 5'-RACE with molecular barcodes. Turning to the authors' computational methods: Disease-linked TCR variants were identified with a new computational method built on a probabilistic model of VDJ rearrangement. TCRdb reprocessed the public reads (quality trimming at Q25 with fastp, clone calling with MiXCR) and kept in-frame beta chains. All rows with the same CDR3 protein become a single entry with the most common DNA and genes. The V and J calls follow TCRdb's processing rather than the paper's. Within this sample are about 510,000 distinct CDR3 sequences, with about 5% of them counted one time only. The ten largest clones capture roughly 3.5% of the sample. Overall study results and their limits: A TCR beta motif made up of several highly homologous amino acid variants appeared to be characteristic of blood from ankylosing spondylitis patients. The disease-linked clones had a CD8+ phenotype and were found at relatively low frequencies in peripheral blood. Some motif variants had previously been reported in the synovial fluid and blood of reactive arthritis patients, which suggests shared mechanisms of disease initiation. The disease-linked clones were reported to be significantly enriched in matched synovial fluid samples from ankylosing spondylitis patients.

Points on this clonotype: Its antigen is not yet known. No much larger clone is present one base from it, and per-base qualities are unavailable.

V is shortened by 3 bases, J by 1 base, and the region joining them spans 9 bases. Counted from cysteine to phenylalanine, this CDR3 has 14 amino acids. The DNA shown is the 42-base CDR3, in frame from base 1. Reading the germline V gene (reference sequence) gives CDR1 MNHEY and CDR2 SMNVEV. The specimen was blood, either unsorted or a sorted T cell fraction (not recorded which). In this chain, TRBV27 is recombined with TRBJ1-1; confidence is insufficient to name the D gene. The receptor was isolated from a male donor with ankylosing spondylitis. The nucleotides read TGTGCCAGCAGTTTCCTCCCGGGGAACACTGAAGCTTTCTTT. It is translated as CASSFLPGNTEAFF.